The clone carrying this T cell receptor beta chain appeared once. This CDR3 is 14 amino acids long. Germline loops: CDR1 SGHTS, CDR2 YDEGEE. Losses at the gene ends were 0 bases for V and 7 bases for J; bases not matched to a gene: 4. These data come from a study of technical replicates of blood from a few donors. TCRdb's copy holds only in-frame clones and misses some; the assay was immunoSEQ multiplex PCR. The table shows tens of thousands of clones, with around 91% occurring only once. Sequencing used T cells isolated from PBMCs. The chain recombines TRBV5-8 with TRBJ2-1; 7 bases agree with TRBD2. The clonotype originates from a human donor in good health. Some clones in this sample may be carry-over from other donors' samples. The CDR3 region has the DNA TGTGCCAGCAGCTTGGGGCGGGAGAGGAATGAGCAGTTCTTC. This gives the protein CASSLGRERNEQFF. Full variable domain (outside the CDR3, taken from reference TRBV5-8 and TRBJ2-1): EAGVTQSPTHLIKTRGQQATLRCSPISGHTSVYWYQQALGLGLQFLLWYDEGEERNRGNFPPRFSGRQFPNYSSELNVNALELEDSALYLCASSLGRERNEQFFGPGTRLTVL.